The entry below gives a single T cell receptor (beta chain) sequence along with its context. What it binds is not known. Within the sample, other DNA sequences also encode this same CDR3. This specimen comes from a study of beta chain features in type 1 diabetes. Findings of the study overall: The study found moderately but significantly shorter TCRB CDR3s in all four CD4+ subsets of Type 1 diabetes patients.

V lost 4 bases to trimming and J lost 3 bases; unmatched junction nucleotides: 1. Germline loops: CDR1 SQVTM, CDR2 ANQGSEA. The CDR3 extends over 12 amino acids. Isolated RNA was reverse transcribed in full, so expressed TCRB transcripts were sequenced. The average read count of naive, central memory and regulatory T cell samples was about 3.57 million. Clones were read by immunoSEQ multiplex PCR, and TCRdb kept only the in-frame ones, dropping some. The table has roughly 700,000 clones, over 10% seen once. What was sequenced was naive CD4+ T cells from blood. The sequence was obtained from a man between 18 and 35 years old with type 1 diabetes. The rearrangement uses TRBV29-1 and TRBJ2-7; 9 bases match TRBD1. This CDR3 reads CSVVGQGYEQYF. CDR3 sequence (DNA): TGCAGCGTTGTGGGACAGGGCTACGAGCAGTACTTC.